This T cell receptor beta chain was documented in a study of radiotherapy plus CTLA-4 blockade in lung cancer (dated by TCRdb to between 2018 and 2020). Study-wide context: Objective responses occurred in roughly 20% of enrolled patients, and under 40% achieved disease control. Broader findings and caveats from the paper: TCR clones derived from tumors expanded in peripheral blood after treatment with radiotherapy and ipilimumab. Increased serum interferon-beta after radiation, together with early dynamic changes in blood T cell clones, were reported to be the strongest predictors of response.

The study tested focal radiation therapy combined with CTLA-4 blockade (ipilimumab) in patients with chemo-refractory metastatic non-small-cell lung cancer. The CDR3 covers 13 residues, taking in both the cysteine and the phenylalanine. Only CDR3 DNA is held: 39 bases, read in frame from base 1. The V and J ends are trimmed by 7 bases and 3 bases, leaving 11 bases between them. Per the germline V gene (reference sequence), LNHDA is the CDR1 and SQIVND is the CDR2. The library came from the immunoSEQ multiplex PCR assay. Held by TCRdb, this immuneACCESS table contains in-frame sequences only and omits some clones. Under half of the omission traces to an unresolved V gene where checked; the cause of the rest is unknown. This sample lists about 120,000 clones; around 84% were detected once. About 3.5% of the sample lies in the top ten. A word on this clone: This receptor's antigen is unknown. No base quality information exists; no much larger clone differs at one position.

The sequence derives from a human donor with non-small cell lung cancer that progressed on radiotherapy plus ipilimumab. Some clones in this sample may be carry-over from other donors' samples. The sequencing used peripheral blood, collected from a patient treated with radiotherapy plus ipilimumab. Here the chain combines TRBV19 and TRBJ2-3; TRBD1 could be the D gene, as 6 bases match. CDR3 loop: CASKQGRTDTQYF. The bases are TGTGCCAGTAAACAGGGCAGGACAGATACGCAGTATTTT.